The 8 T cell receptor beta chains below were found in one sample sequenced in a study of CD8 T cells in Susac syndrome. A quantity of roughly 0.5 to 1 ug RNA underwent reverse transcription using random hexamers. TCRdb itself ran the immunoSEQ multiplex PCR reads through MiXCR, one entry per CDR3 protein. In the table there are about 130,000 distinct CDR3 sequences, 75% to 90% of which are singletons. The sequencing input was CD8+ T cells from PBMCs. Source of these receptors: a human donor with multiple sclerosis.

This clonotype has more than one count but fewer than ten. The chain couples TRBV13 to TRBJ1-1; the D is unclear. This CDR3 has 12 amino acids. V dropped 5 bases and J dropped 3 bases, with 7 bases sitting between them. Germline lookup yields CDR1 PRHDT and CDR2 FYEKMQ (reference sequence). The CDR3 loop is CASSQVHTEAFF. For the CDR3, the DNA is TGTGCCAGCAGCCAGGTCCACACTGAAGCTTTCTTT.

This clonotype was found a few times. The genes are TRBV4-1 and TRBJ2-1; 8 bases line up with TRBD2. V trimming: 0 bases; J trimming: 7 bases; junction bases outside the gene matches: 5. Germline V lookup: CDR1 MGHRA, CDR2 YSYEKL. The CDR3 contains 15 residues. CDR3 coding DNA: TGCGCCAGCAGCCAAGAGCCGGGGGGGCAGAATGAGCAGTTCTTC. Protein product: CASSQEPGGQNEQFF.

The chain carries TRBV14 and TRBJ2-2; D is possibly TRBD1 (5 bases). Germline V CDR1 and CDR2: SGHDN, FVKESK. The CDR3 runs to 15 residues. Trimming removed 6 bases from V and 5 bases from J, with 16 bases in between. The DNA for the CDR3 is TGTGCCAGCAGTCCCTGGCAGGGTTGGACCGGGGAGCTGTTTTTT. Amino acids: CASSPWQGWTGELFF.

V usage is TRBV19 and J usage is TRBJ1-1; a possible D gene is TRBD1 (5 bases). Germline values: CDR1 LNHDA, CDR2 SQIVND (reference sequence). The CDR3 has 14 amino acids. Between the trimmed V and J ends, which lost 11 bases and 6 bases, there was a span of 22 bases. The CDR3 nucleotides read TGTGCCGCTGTCCCGGGAACGGGGCGTCCTGAAGCTTTCTTT. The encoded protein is CAAVPGTGRPEAFF.

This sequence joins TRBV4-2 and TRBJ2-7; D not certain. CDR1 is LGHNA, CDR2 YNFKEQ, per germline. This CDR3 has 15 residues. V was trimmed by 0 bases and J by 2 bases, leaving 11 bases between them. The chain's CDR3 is CASSQEVGGAYEQYF. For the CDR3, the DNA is TGTGCCAGCAGCCAAGAAGTAGGTGGTGCCTACGAGCAGTACTTC.

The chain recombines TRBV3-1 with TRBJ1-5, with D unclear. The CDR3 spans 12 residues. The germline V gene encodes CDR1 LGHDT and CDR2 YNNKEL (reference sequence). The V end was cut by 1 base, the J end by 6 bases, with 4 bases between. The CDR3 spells CASSQAGQPQHF. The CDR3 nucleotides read TGTGCCAGCAGCCAAGCGGGTCAGCCCCAGCATTTT.

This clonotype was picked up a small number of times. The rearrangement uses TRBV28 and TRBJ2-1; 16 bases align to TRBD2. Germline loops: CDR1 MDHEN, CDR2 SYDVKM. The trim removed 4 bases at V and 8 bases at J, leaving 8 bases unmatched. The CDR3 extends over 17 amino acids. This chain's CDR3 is CASSSGLAGGPRYEQFF. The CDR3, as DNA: TGTGCCAGCAGTTCGGGACTAGCGGGGGGGCCTCGCTATGAGCAGTTCTTC.

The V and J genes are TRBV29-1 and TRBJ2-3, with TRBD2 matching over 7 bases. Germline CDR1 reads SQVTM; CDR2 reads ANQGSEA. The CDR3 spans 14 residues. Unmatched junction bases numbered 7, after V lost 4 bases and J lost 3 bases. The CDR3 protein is CSVVTGAGTDTQYF. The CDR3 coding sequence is TGCAGCGTTGTAACGGGAGCGGGGACAGATACGCAGTATTTT.